Below are 23 T cell receptor beta chains sequenced from a single sample in a study of metastatic and nonmetastatic thyroid tumors. No treatment had been given to any patient before thyroid surgery. With MiXCR, TCRdb reprocessed the PCR reads. Found here are 5,500 to 6,500 clones, around 35% of them singletons; the top ten hold approximately 16%. Sequenced sample: tumor tissue. These receptors came from a male donor with papillary thyroid cancer or a benign thyroid nodule (not recorded which). Some clones in this sample may be carry-over from other donors' samples.

This chain links TRBV4-1 with TRBJ1-3; weak D call: TRBD1 (5 bases). The ends were cut back, 0 bases at V and 0 bases at J, with 9 bases in the middle. Germline values: CDR1 MGHRA, CDR2 YSYEKL. The CDR3 consists of 16 residues. The CDR3 DNA reads as TGCGCCAGCAGCCAAGAGGAGGGGTACTCTGGAAACACCATATATTTT. It specifies CASSQEEGYSGNTIYF.

This clone qualifies as large. This chain joins TRBV13 and TRBJ2-5; D possibly corresponds to TRBD1 (6 bases). The germline V and J ends were trimmed by 0 bases and 0 bases, with 8 bases remaining between them. Germline lookup yields CDR1 PRHDT and CDR2 FYEKMQ (reference sequence). There are 15 residues in the CDR3. CDR3 nucleotides: TGTGCCAGCAGCTTAGGGCAGGGGTACCAAGAGACCCAGTACTTC. Amino acids: CASSLGQGYQETQYF.

A few counts support this clone. The CDR3 spells CASSYSWSGNYGYTF. The CDR3 DNA reads as TGTGCCAGCAGTTACTCGTGGTCCGGGAACTATGGCTACACCTTC. V and J are TRBV6-5 and TRBJ1-2, with D hard to call. The CDR3 spans 15 residues. The germline V and J ends were trimmed by 0 bases and 2 bases, with 10 bases remaining between them. Germline V lookup: CDR1 MNHEY, CDR2 SVGAGI.

This clone was observed a handful of times. This chain joins TRBV28 and TRBJ2-1; TRBD2 matches 13 bases. J lost 9 bases, V lost 5 bases, and 7 bases had no gene match. This CDR3 has 15 amino acids. CDR1 is MDHEN and CDR2 is SYDVKM in the germline V gene. The DNA for the CDR3 is TGTGCCAGCAGTCTAGGACTAGCGGGAGTAAGTGAGCAGTTCTTC. This gives the protein CASSLGLAGVSEQFF.

Within the sample, this clone is large (0.1 to 1%). The V call is TRBV20-1, the J call TRBJ1-1, with 7 bases matching TRBD1. The ends lost 0 bases at V and 3 bases at J; junction bases unmatched: 7. This CDR3 is built from 15 residues. CDR1 DFQATT and CDR2 SNEGSKA come from the germline V gene (reference sequence). CDR3 loop: CSARDRTGAHTEAFF. CDR3 in DNA: TGCAGTGCTAGAGATCGAACAGGGGCCCACACTGAAGCTTTCTTT.

By share of the sample, this clone is medium-sized. A junction boundary mismatches the germline segment, possibly from a read error. The chain has TRBV2 and TRBJ1-2, with D maybe TRBD1 (6 bases). CDR1 SNHLY and CDR2 FYNNEI come from the germline V gene. This CDR3 is 15 amino acids long. The CDR3 loop reads CAEGGLNPISYGYTF. CDR3 coding DNA: TGCGCAGAGGGGGGACTGAACCCTATTAGCTATGGCTACACCTTC. The whole variable domain, remainder taken from reference TRBV2 and TRBJ1-2, is EPEVTQTPSHQVTQMGQEVILRCVPISNHLYFYWYRQILGQKVEFLVSFYNNEISEKSEIFDDQFSVERPDGSNFTLKIRSTKLEDSAMYFCAEGGLNPISYGYTFGSGTRLTVV.

In this sample, this clone is medium-sized. This sequence joins TRBV7-6 and TRBJ1-5; 11 bases fit TRBD1. V lost 5 bases to trimming and J lost 7 bases; unmatched junction nucleotides: 4. From germline, CDR1 is SGHVS and CDR2 FNYEAQ. This CDR3 is built from 14 residues. The CDR3 nucleotides read TGTGCCAGCAGCCCGGGGACAGGGGGACAGCCCCAGCATTTT. Amino acids: CASSPGTGGQPQHF.

J is TRBJ1-6 and V is TRBV11-3; 8 nucleotides agree with TRBD1. Germline V lookup: CDR1 SGHNT, CDR2 YENEEA. This CDR3 comprises 14 residues. J lost 8 bases, V lost 2 bases, and 2 bases had no gene match. The CDR3 region is CASSLQGADSPLHF. CDR3 coding DNA: TGTGCCAGCAGCTTACAGGGGGCAGATTCACCCCTCCACTTT. The full variable domain, its missing parts supplied by reference TRBV11-3 and TRBJ1-6, is EAGVVQSPRYKIIEKKQPVAFWCNPISGHNTLYWYLQNLGQGPELLIRYENEEAVDDSQLPKDRFSAERLKGVDSTLKIQPAELGDSAVYLCASSLQGADSPLHFGNGTRLTVT.

This clone is termed medium-sized. The chain combines TRBV12-3 or TRBV12-4 with TRBJ2-1; no definite D call. V lost 4 bases and J 4 bases, leaving 20 bases between the germline ends. This CDR3 has 17 residues. CDR3 DNA sequence: TGTGCCAGCAGTTCACACCGGCGTACAGCCGGGTACAATGAGCAGTTCTTC. Translating gives CASSSHRRTAGYNEQFF.

The chain is built from TRBV6-4 and TRBJ2-2; possibly TRBD2 for D (5 bases). Trimming took 2 bases from V and 1 from J, leaving 5 bases between them. Germline loops: CDR1 MRHNA, CDR2 SNTAGT. The CDR3 spans 14 residues. The CDR3 DNA follows: TGTGCCAGCAGTGACCGGGAGAACACCGGGGAGCTGTTTTTT. Its translation: CASSDRENTGELFF.

In DNA, the CDR3 is TGCGCCAGCAGCTTGGCCGGGGGCGGAGCCGACTTCGGTGGCTACACCTTC. Translating gives CASSLAGGGADFGGYTF. The J gene is TRBJ1-2, the V gene TRBV5-1; weak D call: TRBD1 (6 bases). The CDR3 covers 17 residues. Trimming took off 0 bases at V and 7 bases at J, with 22 bases between the two ends. CDR1 is SGHRS, CDR2 YFSETQ, per germline.

The genes are TRBV11-3 and TRBJ2-7; 7 bases are a match to TRBD1. There are 14 residues in the CDR3. Germline V gene data show CDR1 as SGHNT and CDR2 as YENEEA. V shed 6 bases, J shed 3 bases, and the junction held 8 bases outside the gene matches. The CDR3 DNA sequence: TGTGCCAGCAGTTTGGAGCAGGGGGACTACGAGCAGTACTTC. This translates into CASSLEQGDYEQYF.

J is TRBJ2-1 and V is TRBV4-1; tentatively, D is TRBD2 (5 bases). Germline V lookup: CDR1 MGHRA, CDR2 YSYEKL. V was clipped by 4 bases and J by 3 bases, with 7 bases between them. The CDR3 is made up of 13 amino acids. The CDR3 here is CASSRDYYNEQFF. In DNA form, the CDR3 reads TGCGCCAGCAGCCGCGACTACTACAATGAGCAGTTCTTC.

The chain couples TRBV11-3 to TRBJ2-7, with D perhaps matching TRBD2 (5 bases). Looked up from germline, CDR1 is SGHNT and CDR2 is YENEEA. The V and J ends lost 6 bases and 2 bases respectively, with 20 bases between them. This CDR3 spans 16 amino acids. The DNA for the CDR3 is TGTGCCAGCAGAAGATATGGGCGATCGAGGGCCTACGAGCAGTACTTC. This gives the protein CASRRYGRSRAYEQYF.

This rearrangement joins TRBV19 to TRBJ1-5, with 7 bases matching TRBD1. Germline-derived CDR1 and CDR2 are LNHDA and SQIVND (reference sequence). This CDR3 region has 15 residues. The V and J ends lost 4 bases and 3 bases, in that order; junction bases with no gene match: 6. CDR3 loop: CASSTWDSPNQPQHF. CDR3 bases: TGTGCCAGTAGTACCTGGGACAGTCCCAATCAGCCCCAGCATTTT.

This clone is deemed medium-sized (0.01 to 0.1%). The chain joins TRBV7-9 to TRBJ2-1; 7 positions agree with TRBD1. CDR1 and CDR2 from the germline V gene are SEHNR and FQNEAQ (reference sequence). The CDR3 runs to 13 residues. The junction had 3 bases not matched to a gene; V was cut back by 6 bases and J by 4 bases. This CDR3 is CASRAGGYNEQFF. CDR3 sequence (DNA): TGTGCCAGCAGAGCAGGGGGATACAATGAGCAGTTCTTC.

By share of the sample, this clone is medium-sized (0.01 to 0.1%). This chain links TRBV28 with TRBJ1-2; D is ambiguous. The CDR3 spans 15 residues. Germline V gene data show CDR1 as MDHEN and CDR2 as SYDVKM. The ends were cut back, 4 bases at V and 4 bases at J, with 16 bases in the middle. CDR3 sequence (DNA): TGTGCCAGCAGTTCCTATGTTTCCGCACCCTATGGCTACACCTTC. Its translation: CASSSYVSAPYGYTF.

This clone is deemed medium-sized. The chain couples TRBV5-1 to TRBJ2-1; TRBD2 matches at 8 bases. The CDR3 consists of 15 residues. From germline, CDR1 is SGHRS and CDR2 YFSETQ. V shed 5 bases, J shed 5 bases, and the junction held 9 bases outside the gene matches. CDR3 loop: CASRAAGGQDNEQFF. The CDR3, as DNA: TGCGCCAGCAGAGCCGCGGGGGGCCAAGACAATGAGCAGTTCTTC.

By sample fraction, this clone is medium-sized. The chain combines TRBV29-1 with TRBJ1-1; the D is unclear. V dropped 4 bases and J dropped 1 base, with 13 bases sitting between them. The CDR3 has 14 residues. The V gene's germline CDR1 is SQVTM and CDR2 ANQGSEA. In DNA form, the CDR3 reads TGCAGCGTTGCCCCCCTACGCGAGAACACTGAAGCTTTCTTT. It encodes CSVAPLRENTEAFF.

The chain couples TRBV5-1 to TRBJ2-7; 7 nucleotides match TRBD2. This CDR3 is 15 amino acids long. The V gene's germline CDR1 is SGHRS and CDR2 YFSETQ. Germline trimming cut 0 bases from V and 6 bases from J; bases unmatched to any gene: 9. The CDR3 region has the DNA TGCGCCAGCAGCTTGGGGGACTACAGCTCTAGCGAGCAGTACTTC. Protein: CASSLGDYSSSEQYF.

The rearrangement joins TRBV5-1 to TRBJ1-3; D is perhaps TRBD1 (6 bases). The CDR3 consists of 13 residues. V lost 5 bases, J lost 2 bases, and 8 bases lay in between. Germline V gives CDR1 SGHRS, CDR2 YFSETQ. CDR3 protein: CASRQGTGNTIYF. The CDR3 nucleotides are TGCGCCAGCAGGCAGGGGACTGGAAACACCATATATTTT.

This clone was found a few times. The V gene is TRBV15, the J gene TRBJ2-5; D possibly corresponds to TRBD2 (5 bases). The germline V and J ends were trimmed by 1 base and 5 bases, with 8 bases remaining between them. This CDR3 has 13 amino acids. CDR1 and CDR2 (germline): LNHNV, YYDKDF (reference sequence). The CDR3 sequence is CATSRGRGETQYF. The CDR3 DNA reads as TGTGCCACCAGCAGAGGTCGCGGGGAGACCCAGTACTTC.

The chain employs TRBV28 and TRBJ2-1; D unclear. Trimming shortened V by 7 bases and J by 6 bases, and 10 bases separated the two germline ends. There are 12 residues in the CDR3. Germline V gene sequence: CDR1 MDHEN, CDR2 SYDVKM. DNA for the CDR3: TGTGCCAGCACCGAGGCCCCCAATGAGCAGTTCTTC. Amino acid sequence: CASTEAPNEQFF.